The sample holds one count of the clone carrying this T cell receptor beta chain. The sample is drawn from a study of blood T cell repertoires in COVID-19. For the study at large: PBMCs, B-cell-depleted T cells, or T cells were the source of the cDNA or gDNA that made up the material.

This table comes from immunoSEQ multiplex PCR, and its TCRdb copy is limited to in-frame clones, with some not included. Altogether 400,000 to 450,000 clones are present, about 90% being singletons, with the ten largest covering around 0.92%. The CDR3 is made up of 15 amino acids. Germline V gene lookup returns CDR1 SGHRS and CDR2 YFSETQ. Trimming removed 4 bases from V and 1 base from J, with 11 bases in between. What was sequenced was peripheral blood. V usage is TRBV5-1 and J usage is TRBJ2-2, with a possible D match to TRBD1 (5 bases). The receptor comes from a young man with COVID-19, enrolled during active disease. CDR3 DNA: TGCGCCAGCAGCAGAACCGGACAGAACACCGGGGAGCTGTTTTTT. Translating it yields CASSRTGQNTGELFF.